These 19 T cell receptor beta chains came from one sample sequenced in a study of OX40 agonist ivuxolimab in advanced cancers. Sequencing was performed with immunoSEQ multiplex PCR; in TCRdb, only in-frame clones are kept and a portion is missing. This sample has fewer than 85,000 clones, with less than 95% found just once. The sequences come from CD4+ or CD8+ T cells sorted from blood, collected in a trial of the OX40 agonist ivuxolimab. Receptors were obtained from an adult with an advanced solid tumor such as melanoma, head and neck, liver or kidney cancer.

This clone was seen a handful of times. The V call is TRBV5-6, the J call TRBJ1-2, with a possible D match to TRBD1 (5 bases). This CDR3 is built from 14 residues. The germline V and J ends were trimmed by 0 bases and 8 bases, with 14 bases remaining between them. Germline assignment: CDR1 SGHDT and CDR2 YYEEEE. The CDR3 spells CASSLAQGPGGYTF. CDR3 nucleotides: TGTGCCAGCAGCTTGGCGCAGGGCCCGGGAGGCTACACCTTC.

J is TRBJ2-1 and V is TRBV2; TRBD2 agrees at 7 bases. The CDR3 contains 14 residues. Looked up from germline, CDR1 is SNHLY and CDR2 is FYNNEI. V lost 8 bases, J lost 4 bases, and 8 bases stayed unmatched. The CDR3 is CASGLAVGYNEQFF. The CDR3 nucleotides read TGTGCCAGCGGGCTAGCGGTGGGATACAATGAGCAGTTCTTC.

This rearrangement joins TRBV10-2 to TRBJ2-2; TRBD2 is a possible D gene (6 bases). Trimming removed 4 bases from V and 6 bases from J, with 12 bases in between. Germline V gene lookup returns CDR1 WSHSY and CDR2 SAAADI. This CDR3 region has 14 residues. The CDR3: CASSVAGLAGELFF. Written as DNA, the CDR3 is TGCGCCAGCAGTGTTGCGGGGTTGGCCGGGGAGCTGTTTTTT.

This sequence joins TRBV19 and TRBJ2-7; 8 positions match TRBD1. Germline CDR1 and CDR2: LNHDA and SQIVND (reference sequence). Unmatched junction bases numbered 2, after V lost 1 base and J lost 3 bases. The CDR3 is made up of 14 amino acids. DNA for the CDR3: TGTGCCAGTAGTATAGCGGACAGGGTCTACGAGCAGTACTTC. Translated: CASSIADRVYEQYF.

The chain employs TRBV5-6 and TRBJ2-1, with 8 bases aligning to TRBD2. The length of the CDR3 is 15 residues. Germline V gene lookup returns CDR1 SGHDT and CDR2 YYEEEE. Germline trimming cut 5 bases from V and 6 bases from J; bases unmatched to any gene: 10. As DNA, the CDR3 is TGTGCCAGCAGGGCCGGGACTAGAGTAGGCAATGAGCAGTTCTTC. Protein: CASRAGTRVGNEQFF.

The rearrangement links TRBV13 to TRBJ2-6; D might be TRBD1 (5 bases). CDR3 size: 17 residues. Germline V CDR1 and CDR2: PRHDT, FYEKMQ (reference sequence). V was shortened by 4 bases and J by 0 bases, with 13 bases between the two germline ends. CDR3 nucleotide sequence: TGTGCCAGCAGCTCGAATAAGGGGAACTCTGGGGCCAACGTCCTGACTTTC. Translation: CASSSNKGNSGANVLTF.

This chain uses TRBV4-1 with TRBJ2-7; D call uncertain. The V gene lost 0 bases and the J gene lost 4 bases, with 4 bases spanning the gap. CDR1 is MGHRA and CDR2 is YSYEKL in the germline V gene. This CDR3 has 12 amino acids. CDR3 sequence (DNA): TGCGCCAGCAGCCAAGATCCATACGAGCAGTACTTC. Its protein product is CASSQDPYEQYF.

On this clone: The same CDR3 is also encoded by other DNA sequences in this sample. The CDR3 DNA follows: TGTGCCTGGAGTGGGGGATGGGGCACTGAAGCTTTCTTT. This encodes CAWSGGWGTEAFF. The chain uses TRBV30 and TRBJ1-1, with D hard to call. V was cut by 1 base and J by 4 bases, with 10 bases left in between. The CDR3 contains 13 residues. Looked up from germline, CDR1 is GTSNPN and CDR2 is SVGIG (reference sequence). The full variable domain, with the rest looked up from reference TRBV30 and TRBJ1-1, is SQTIHQWPATLVQPVGSPLSLECTVEGTSNPNLYWYRQAAGRGLQLLFYSVGIGQISSEVPQNLSASRPQDRQFILSSKKLLLSDSGFYLCAWSGGWGTEAFFGQGTRLTVV.

V usage is TRBV13 and J usage is TRBJ1-3; D gene unclear. Trimming removed 5 bases at V and 2 bases at J, with 10 bases between. This CDR3 region has 14 residues. Germline CDR1 reads PRHDT; CDR2 reads FYEKMQ (reference sequence). The CDR3 region has the DNA TGTGCCAGCAGCCCATTCGGGGCTGGAAACACCATATATTTT. Translated: CASSPFGAGNTIYF.

The chain recombines TRBV30 with TRBJ1-1, with no clear D. Looked up from germline, CDR1 is GTSNPN and CDR2 is SVGIG (reference sequence). The CDR3 has 12 amino acids. Trimming removed 0 bases at V and 0 bases at J, with 2 bases between. The CDR3 DNA reads as TGTGCCTGGAGTGTAGTGAACACTGAAGCTTTCTTT. Translation: CAWSVVNTEAFF. The entire variable domain, with the rest obtained from reference TRBV30 and TRBJ1-1, is as follows: SQTIHQWPATLVQPVGSPLSLECTVEGTSNPNLYWYRQAAGRGLQLLFYSVGIGQISSEVPQNLSASRPQDRQFILSSKKLLLSDSGFYLCAWSVVNTEAFFGQGTRLTVV.

This clone has more than one count but fewer than ten. The chain is built from TRBV4-1 and TRBJ1-3; 12 bases are a match to TRBD1. Germline values: CDR1 MGHRA, CDR2 YSYEKL. Trimming removed 0 bases from V and 2 bases from J; junction bases left unmatched: 8. The CDR3 runs 19 residues. CDR3 in DNA: TGCGCCAGCAGCCAAGAAGGGACAGGGGGCGCCCGGACTGGAAACACCATATATTTT. Translation gives CASSQEGTGGARTGNTIYF.

V gene TRBV5-1 combines with J gene TRBJ2-7, with 7 bases lining up with TRBD1. The CDR3 totals 16 residues. Trimming removed 1 base from V and 3 bases from J; junction bases left unmatched: 10. Germline CDR1 SGHRS, CDR2 YFSETQ. CDR3 protein: CASSLISDRRYYEQYF. The CDR3 DNA reads as TGCGCCAGCAGCTTGATATCGGACAGGCGGTACTACGAGCAGTACTTC.

This clone was picked up one time. This sequence joins TRBV6-5 and TRBJ2-1; 8 bases map to TRBD2. Unmatched junction bases numbered 9, after V lost 6 bases and J lost 8 bases. The CDR3 runs 14 residues. The V gene's germline CDR1 is MNHEY and CDR2 SVGAGI. The CDR3 is CASSSRTSWYEQFF. CDR3 DNA sequence: TGTGCCAGCAGCTCCCGGACTAGCTGGTATGAGCAGTTCTTC.

As regards this clone: The junction and the germline gene differ at one end; a read error may be behind it. The genes are TRBV2 and TRBJ2-7; possibly TRBD1 or TRBD2 for D (5 bases each). The CDR3 extends over 15 amino acids. CDR1 SNHLY and CDR2 FYNNEI come from the germline V gene. CDR3 loop: CASSVPQGPEDEQHF. Written as DNA, the CDR3 is TGTGCCAGCAGTGTTCCCCAGGGACCTGAAGACGAGCAGCACTTC.

This chain joins TRBV7-9 and TRBJ2-1, with 10 bases aligning to TRBD2. Trimming took 3 bases from V and 8 from J; bases not matched to a gene: 7. The CDR3 has 15 residues. Germline CDR1 is SEHNR and CDR2 is FQNEAQ (reference sequence). CDR3 residues: CASSFQRGGSDEQFF. In DNA, the CDR3 is TGTGCCAGCAGCTTCCAGCGGGGGGGCAGCGATGAGCAGTTCTTC.

The chain couples TRBV11-2 to TRBJ2-4; possibly TRBD2 for D (7 bases). This CDR3 has 17 residues. V gave up 2 bases and J gave up 1 base, with 15 bases separating them. Germline V lookup: CDR1 SGHAT, CDR2 FQNNGV. This CDR3 is CASSLTGGEVAKNIQYF. CDR3 bases: TGTGCCAGCAGCTTAACGGGGGGCGAAGTTGCCAAAAACATTCAGTACTTC. Full variable domain (remainder filled in from reference TRBV11-2 and TRBJ2-4): EAGVAQSPRYKIIEKRQSVAFWCNPISGHATLYWYQQILGQGPKLLIQFQNNGVVDDSQLPKDRFSAERLKGVDSTLKIQPAKLEDSAVYLCASSLTGGEVAKNIQYFGAGTRLSVL.

V and J are TRBV15 and TRBJ1-5, with 8 positions matching TRBD1. CDR1 is LNHNV and CDR2 is YYDKDF in the germline V gene (reference sequence). J gave up 7 bases and V 4 bases, and 6 bases lay outside the gene matches. This CDR3 region has 14 residues. The CDR3 sequence is CATSTTGVEQPQHF. Here the CDR3 DNA reads TGTGCCACCAGCACGACAGGGGTAGAGCAGCCCCAGCATTTT.

The chain combines TRBV27 with TRBJ2-1; 9 nucleotides align to TRBD2. This CDR3 comprises 16 residues. Germline V gene sequence: CDR1 MNHEY, CDR2 SMNVEV (reference sequence). Unmatched junction bases numbered 10, after V lost 6 bases and J lost 4 bases. CDR3 protein: CASSLLLSGGYNEQFF. The CDR3 nucleotides are TGTGCCAGCAGCCTACTCCTTAGCGGGGGTTACAATGAGCAGTTCTTC.

The V and J genes are TRBV4-3 and TRBJ1-4, with a weak D call TRBD1 (5 bases). The CDR3 totals 16 residues. Germline V gene data show CDR1 as LGHNA and CDR2 as YSLEER. V lost 5 bases and J 6 bases, leaving 19 bases between the germline ends. CDR3 coding DNA: TGCGCCAGCAGCGACCGCTGGAGGGGCTCGGATGAAAAACTGTTTTTT. Its translation: CASSDRWRGSDEKLFF.